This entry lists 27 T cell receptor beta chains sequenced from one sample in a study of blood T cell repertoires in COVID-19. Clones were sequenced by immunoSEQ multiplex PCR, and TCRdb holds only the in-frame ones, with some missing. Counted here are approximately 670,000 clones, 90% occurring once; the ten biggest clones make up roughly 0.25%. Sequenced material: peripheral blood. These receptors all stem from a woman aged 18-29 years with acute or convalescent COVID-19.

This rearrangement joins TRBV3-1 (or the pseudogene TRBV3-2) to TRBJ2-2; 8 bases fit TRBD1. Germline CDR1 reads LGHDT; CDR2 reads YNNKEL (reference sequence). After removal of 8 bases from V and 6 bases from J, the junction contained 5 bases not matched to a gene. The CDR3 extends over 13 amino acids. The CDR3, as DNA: TGTGCCAGCTTAGGACAGGGCGCCGGGGAGCTGTTTTTT. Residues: CASLGQGAGELFF.

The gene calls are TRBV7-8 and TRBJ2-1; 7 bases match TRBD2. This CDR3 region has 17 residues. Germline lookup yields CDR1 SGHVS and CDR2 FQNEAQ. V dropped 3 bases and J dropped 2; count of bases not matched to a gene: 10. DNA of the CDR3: TGTGCCAGCAGCTTGTTTCAAGCGGGGATTGCCTACAATGAGCAGTTCTTC. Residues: CASSLFQAGIAYNEQFF.

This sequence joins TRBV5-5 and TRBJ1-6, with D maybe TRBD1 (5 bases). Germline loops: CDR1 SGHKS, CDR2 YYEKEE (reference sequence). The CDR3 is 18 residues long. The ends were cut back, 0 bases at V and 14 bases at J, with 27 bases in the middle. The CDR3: CASSLAIGVGRAESSLHF. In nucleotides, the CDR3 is TGTGCCAGCAGCTTGGCTATTGGAGTGGGCAGGGCCGAGAGTTCCCTCCACTTT.

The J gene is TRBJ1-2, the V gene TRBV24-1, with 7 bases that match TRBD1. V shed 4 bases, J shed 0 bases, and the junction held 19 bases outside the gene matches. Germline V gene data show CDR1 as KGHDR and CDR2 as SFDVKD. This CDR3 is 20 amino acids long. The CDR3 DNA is TGTGCCACCAGTGACCCGGGACAGAAGGGCCCCCTGGGGACTAACTATGGCTACACCTTC. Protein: CATSDPGQKGPLGTNYGYTF.

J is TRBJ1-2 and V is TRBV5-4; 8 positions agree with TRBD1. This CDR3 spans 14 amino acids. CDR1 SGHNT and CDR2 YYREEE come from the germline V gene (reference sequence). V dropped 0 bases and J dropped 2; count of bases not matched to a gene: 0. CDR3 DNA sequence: TGTGCCAGCAGCTTGGGGGACAGGAACTATGGCTACACCTTC. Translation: CASSLGDRNYGYTF.

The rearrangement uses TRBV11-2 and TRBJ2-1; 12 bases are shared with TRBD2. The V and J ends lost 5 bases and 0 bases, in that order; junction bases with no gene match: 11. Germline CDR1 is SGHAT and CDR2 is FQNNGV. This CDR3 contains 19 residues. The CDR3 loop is CASSPRLAGAPSSYNEQFF. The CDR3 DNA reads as TGTGCCAGCAGCCCCCGACTAGCGGGGGCCCCGAGCTCCTACAATGAGCAGTTCTTC.

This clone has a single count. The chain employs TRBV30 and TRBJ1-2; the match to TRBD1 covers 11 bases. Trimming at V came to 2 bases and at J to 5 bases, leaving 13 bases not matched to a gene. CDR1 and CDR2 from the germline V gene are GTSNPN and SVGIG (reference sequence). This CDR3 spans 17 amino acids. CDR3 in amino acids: CAWSPAGQGAFVYGYTF. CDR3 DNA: TGTGCCTGGAGTCCCGCTGGACAGGGGGCTTTCGTGTATGGCTACACCTTC. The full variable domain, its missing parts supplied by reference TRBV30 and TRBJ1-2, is SQTIHQWPATLVQPVGSPLSLECTVEGTSNPNLYWYRQAAGRGLQLLFYSVGIGQISSEVPQNLSASRPQDRQFILSSKKLLLSDSGFYLCAWSPAGQGAFVYGYTFGSGTRLTVV.

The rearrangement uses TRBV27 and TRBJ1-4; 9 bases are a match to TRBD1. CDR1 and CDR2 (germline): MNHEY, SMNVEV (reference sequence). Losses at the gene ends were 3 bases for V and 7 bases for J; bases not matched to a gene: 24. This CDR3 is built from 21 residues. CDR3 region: CASSLMRSGTGMSFKGEKLFF. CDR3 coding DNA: TGTGCCAGCAGTTTGATGAGGTCCGGGACAGGGATGTCGTTTAAGGGTGAAAAACTGTTTTTT.

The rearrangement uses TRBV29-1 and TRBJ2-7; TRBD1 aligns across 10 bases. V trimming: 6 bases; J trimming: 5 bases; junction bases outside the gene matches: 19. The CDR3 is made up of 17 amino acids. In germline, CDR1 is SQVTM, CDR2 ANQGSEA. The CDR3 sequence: CSVQTSKPGQGFHEQYF. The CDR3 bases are TGCAGCGTACAAACCTCCAAACCGGGACAGGGGTTCCACGAGCAGTACTTC.

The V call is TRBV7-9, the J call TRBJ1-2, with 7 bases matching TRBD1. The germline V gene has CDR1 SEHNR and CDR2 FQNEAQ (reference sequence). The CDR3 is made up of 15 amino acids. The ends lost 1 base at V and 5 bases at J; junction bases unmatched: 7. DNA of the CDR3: TGTGCCAGCAGCTTAGGAGGACAGGCTAGGTATGGCTACACCTTC. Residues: CASSLGGQARYGYTF.

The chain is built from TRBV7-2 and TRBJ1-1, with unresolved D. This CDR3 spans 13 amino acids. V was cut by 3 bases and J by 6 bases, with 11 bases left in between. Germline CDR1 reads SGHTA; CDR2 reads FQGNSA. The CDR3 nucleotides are TGTGCCAGCAGCTTTTACCAGACACCTGAAGCTTTCTTT. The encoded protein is CASSFYQTPEAFF.

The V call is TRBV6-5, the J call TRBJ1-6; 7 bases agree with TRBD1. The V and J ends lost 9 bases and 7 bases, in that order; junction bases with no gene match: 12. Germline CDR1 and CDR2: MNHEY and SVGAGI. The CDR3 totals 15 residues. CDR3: CASKSTGTANSPLHF. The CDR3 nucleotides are TGTGCCAGTAAATCAACCGGGACAGCAAATTCACCCCTCCACTTT.

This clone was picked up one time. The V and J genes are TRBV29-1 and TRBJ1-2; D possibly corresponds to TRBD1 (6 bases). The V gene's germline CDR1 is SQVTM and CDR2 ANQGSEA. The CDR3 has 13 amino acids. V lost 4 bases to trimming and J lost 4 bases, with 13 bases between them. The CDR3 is CSVVEGGGYGYTF. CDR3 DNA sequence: TGCAGCGTTGTCGAAGGGGGGGGCTATGGCTACACCTTC. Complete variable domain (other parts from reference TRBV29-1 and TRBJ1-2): SAVISQKPSRDICQRGTSLTIQCQVDSQVTMMFWYRQQPGQSLTLIATANQGSEATYESGFVIDKFPISRPNLTFSTLTVSNMSPEDSSIYLCSVVEGGGYGYTFGSGTRLTVV.

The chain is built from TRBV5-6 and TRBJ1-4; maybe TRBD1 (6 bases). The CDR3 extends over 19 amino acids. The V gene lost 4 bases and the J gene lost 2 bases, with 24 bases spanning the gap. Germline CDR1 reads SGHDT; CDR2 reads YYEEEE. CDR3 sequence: CASSPFLPNSQGTNEKLFF. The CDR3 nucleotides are TGTGCCAGCAGCCCTTTCCTGCCAAACTCACAGGGTACTAATGAAAAACTGTTTTTT.

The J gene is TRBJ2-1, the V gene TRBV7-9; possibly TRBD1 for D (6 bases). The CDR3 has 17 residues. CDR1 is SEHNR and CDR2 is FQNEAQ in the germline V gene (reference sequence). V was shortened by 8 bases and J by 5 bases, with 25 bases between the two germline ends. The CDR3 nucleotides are TGTGCCAGCTCCTCACCCGGACAGCCTAGAATAGACAATGAGCAGTTCTTC. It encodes CASSSPGQPRIDNEQFF.

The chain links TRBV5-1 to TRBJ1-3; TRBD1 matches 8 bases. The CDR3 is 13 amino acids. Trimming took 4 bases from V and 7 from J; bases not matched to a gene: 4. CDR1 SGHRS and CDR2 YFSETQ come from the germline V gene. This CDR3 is CASSPRQGNTIYF. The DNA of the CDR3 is TGCGCCAGCAGCCCCCGACAGGGGAACACCATATATTTT.

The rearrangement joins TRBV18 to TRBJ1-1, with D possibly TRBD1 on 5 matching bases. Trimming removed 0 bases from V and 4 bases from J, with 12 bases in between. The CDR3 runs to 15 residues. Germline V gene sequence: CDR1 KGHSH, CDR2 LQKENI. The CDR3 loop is CASSPPSGQGTEAFF. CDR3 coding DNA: TGTGCCAGCTCACCACCATCAGGGCAGGGCACTGAAGCTTTCTTT. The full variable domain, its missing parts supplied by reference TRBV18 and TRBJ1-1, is NAGVMQNPRHLVRRRGQEARLRCSPMKGHSHVYWYRQLPEEGLKFMVYLQKENIIDESGMPKERFSAEFPKEGPSILRIQQVVRGDSAAYFCASSPPSGQGTEAFFGQGTRLTVV.

The CDR3 nucleotides are TGTGCCAGCTCACCACCAAACAGCTACAATGAGCAGTTCTTC. This encodes CASSPPNSYNEQFF. The J gene is TRBJ2-1, the V gene TRBV18; D ambiguous. The length of the CDR3 is 14 residues. CDR1 KGHSH and CDR2 LQKENI come from the germline V gene. V dropped 0 bases and J dropped 3 bases, with 6 bases sitting between them.

The CDR3 is CASSLTPTGVGTDTQYF. The CDR3 DNA is TGTGCCAGCAGCTTAACTCCGACAGGGGTTGGCACAGATACGCAGTATTTT. V gene TRBV7-3 combines with J gene TRBJ2-3; the match to TRBD1 covers 8 bases. Germline CDR1 reads SGHTA; CDR2 reads FQGTGA. The CDR3 spans 17 residues. The ends lost 0 bases at V and 1 base at J; junction bases unmatched: 6.

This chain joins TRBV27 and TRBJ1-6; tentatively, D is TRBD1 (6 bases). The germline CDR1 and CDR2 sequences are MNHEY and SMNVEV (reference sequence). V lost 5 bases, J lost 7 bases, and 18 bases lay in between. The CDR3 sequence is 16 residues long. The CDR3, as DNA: TGTGCCAGCAGTAGTGGCAGGGGCGAAGTAAATTCACCCCTCCACTTT. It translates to CASSSGRGEVNSPLHF.

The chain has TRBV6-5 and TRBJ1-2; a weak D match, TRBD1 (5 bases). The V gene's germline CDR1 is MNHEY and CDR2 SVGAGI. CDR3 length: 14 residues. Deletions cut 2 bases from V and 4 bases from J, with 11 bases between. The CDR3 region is CASSYQAGLYGYTF. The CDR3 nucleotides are TGTGCCAGCAGTTACCAGGCAGGGCTCTATGGCTACACCTTC.

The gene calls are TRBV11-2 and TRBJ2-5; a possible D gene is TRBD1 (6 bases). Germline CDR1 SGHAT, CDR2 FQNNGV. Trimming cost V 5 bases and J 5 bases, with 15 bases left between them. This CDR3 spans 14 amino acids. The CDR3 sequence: CASSPRWGPETQYF. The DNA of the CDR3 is TGTGCCAGCAGCCCCAGGTGGGGGCCGGAGACCCAGTACTTC.

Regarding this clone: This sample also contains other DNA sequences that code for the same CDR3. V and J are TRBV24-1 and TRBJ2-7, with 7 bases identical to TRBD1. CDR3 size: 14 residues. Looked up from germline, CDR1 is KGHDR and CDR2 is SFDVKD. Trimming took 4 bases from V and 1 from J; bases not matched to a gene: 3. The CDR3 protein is CATSDPDRSYEQYF. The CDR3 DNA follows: TGTGCCACCAGTGACCCGGACAGGTCCTACGAGCAGTACTTC.

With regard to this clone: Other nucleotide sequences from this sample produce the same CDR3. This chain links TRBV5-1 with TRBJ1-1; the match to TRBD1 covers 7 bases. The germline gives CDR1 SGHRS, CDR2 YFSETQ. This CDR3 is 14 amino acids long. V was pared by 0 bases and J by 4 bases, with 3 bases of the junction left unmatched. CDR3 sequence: CASSLGQGFTEAFF. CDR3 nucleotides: TGCGCCAGCAGCTTGGGACAGGGCTTCACTGAAGCTTTCTTT.

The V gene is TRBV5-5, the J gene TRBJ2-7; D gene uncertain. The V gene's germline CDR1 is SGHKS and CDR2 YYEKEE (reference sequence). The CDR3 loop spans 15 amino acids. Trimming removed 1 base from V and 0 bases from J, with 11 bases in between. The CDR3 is CASSLQASSSYEQYF. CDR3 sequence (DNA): TGTGCCAGCAGCTTGCAGGCGAGTAGCTCCTACGAGCAGTACTTC.

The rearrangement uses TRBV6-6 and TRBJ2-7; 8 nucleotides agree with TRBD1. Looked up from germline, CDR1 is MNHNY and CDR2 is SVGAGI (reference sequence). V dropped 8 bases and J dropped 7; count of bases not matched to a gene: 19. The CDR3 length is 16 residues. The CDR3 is CASATRPGTGSGEQYF. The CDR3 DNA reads TGTGCCAGCGCCACCCGGCCCGGGACAGGCTCTGGGGAGCAGTACTTC.

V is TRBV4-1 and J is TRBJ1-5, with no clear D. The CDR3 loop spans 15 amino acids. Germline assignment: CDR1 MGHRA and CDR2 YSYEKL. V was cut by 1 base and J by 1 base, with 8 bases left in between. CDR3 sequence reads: CASSQGVPSNQPQHF. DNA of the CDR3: TGCGCCAGCAGCCAAGGAGTTCCCAGCAATCAGCCCCAGCATTTT.